This T cell receptor beta chain is drawn from a study of OX40 agonist ivuxolimab in advanced cancers. Study outcomes and limitations: The specificity for antigen of the expanded peripheral T cells was not determined.

Note on this clone: The antigen is undetermined.

Patients with a history of autoimmune disease or on systemic immunosuppression were excluded. V lost 0 bases, J lost 8 bases, and 14 bases lay in between. In germline, CDR1 is SGHRS, CDR2 YFSETQ. This CDR3 spans 14 amino acids. Produced via immunoSEQ multiplex PCR; TCRdb's table is partial and in-frame only. The sample lists more than 65,000 clones, about three quarters seen once, with over 2% in the top ten. The input for sequencing was CD4+ or CD8+ T cells sorted from blood, taken in a trial of the OX40 agonist ivuxolimab. This chain uses TRBV5-1 with TRBJ1-2; tentatively, D is TRBD1 (5 bases). The clonotype originates from an adult with an advanced solid tumor such as melanoma, head and neck, liver or kidney cancer. The chain's CDR3 is CASSLDGRDGGYTF. In nucleotides, the CDR3 is TGCGCCAGCAGCTTGGATGGCAGGGATGGCGGCTACACCTTC.